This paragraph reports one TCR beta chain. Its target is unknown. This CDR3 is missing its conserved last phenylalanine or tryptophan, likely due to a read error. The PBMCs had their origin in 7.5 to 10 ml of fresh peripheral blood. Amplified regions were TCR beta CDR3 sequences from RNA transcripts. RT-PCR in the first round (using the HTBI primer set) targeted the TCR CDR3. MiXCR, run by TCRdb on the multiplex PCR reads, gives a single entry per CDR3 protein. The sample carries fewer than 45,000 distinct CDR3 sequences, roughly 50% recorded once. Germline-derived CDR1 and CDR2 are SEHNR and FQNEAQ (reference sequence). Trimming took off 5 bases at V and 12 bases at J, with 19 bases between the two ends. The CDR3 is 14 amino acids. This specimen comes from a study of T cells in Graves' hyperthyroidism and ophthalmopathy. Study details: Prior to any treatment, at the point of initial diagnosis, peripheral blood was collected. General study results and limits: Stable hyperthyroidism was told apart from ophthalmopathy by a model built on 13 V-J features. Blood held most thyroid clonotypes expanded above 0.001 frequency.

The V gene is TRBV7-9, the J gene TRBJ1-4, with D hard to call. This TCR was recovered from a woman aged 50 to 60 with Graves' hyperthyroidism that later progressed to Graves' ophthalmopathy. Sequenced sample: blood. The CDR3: CASSPQSTNGELFL. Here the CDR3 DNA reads TGTGCCAGCAGCCCACAGTCAACTAATGGAGAACTGTTTCTT.